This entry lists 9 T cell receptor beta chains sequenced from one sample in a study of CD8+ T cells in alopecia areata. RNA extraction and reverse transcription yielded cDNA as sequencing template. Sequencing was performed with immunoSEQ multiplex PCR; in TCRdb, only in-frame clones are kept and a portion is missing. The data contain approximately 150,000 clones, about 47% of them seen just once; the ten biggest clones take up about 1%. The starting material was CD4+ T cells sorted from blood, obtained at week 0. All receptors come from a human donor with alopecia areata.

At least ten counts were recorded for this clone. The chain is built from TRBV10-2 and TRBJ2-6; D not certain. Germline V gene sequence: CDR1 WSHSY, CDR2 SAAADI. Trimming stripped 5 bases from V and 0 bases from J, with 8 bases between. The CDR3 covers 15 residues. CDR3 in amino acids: CASSYSDSGANVLTF. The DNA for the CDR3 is TGCGCCAGCAGTTACAGCGACTCTGGGGCCAACGTCCTGACTTTC.

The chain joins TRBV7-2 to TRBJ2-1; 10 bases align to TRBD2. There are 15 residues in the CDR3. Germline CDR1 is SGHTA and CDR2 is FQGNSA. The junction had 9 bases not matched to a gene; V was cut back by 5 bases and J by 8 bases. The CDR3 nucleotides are TGTGCCAGCAGCCCCCTAGCGGGAGCTGACCATGAGCAGTTCTTC. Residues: CASSPLAGADHEQFF. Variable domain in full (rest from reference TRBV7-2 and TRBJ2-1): GAGVSQSPSNKVTEKGKDVELRCDPISGHTALYWYRQSLGQGLEFLIYFQGNSAPDKSGLPSDRFSAERTGGSVSTLTIQRTQQEDSAVYLCASSPLAGADHEQFFGPGTRLTVL.

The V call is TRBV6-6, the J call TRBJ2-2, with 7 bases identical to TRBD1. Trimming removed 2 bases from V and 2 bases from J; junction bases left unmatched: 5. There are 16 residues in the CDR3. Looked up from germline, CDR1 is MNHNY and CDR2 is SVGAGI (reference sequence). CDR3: CASSYRGGENTGELFF. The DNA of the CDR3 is TGTGCCAGCAGTTACAGAGGGGGCGAAAACACCGGGGAGCTGTTTTTT.

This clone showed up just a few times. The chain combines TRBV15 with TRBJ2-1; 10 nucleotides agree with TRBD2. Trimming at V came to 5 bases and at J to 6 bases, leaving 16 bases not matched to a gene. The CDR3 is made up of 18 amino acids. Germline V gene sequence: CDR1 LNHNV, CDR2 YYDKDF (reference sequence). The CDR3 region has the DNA TGTGCCACCAGCGGACGAAACAGAGCGGGAGGGTCCCTCAATGAGCAGTTCTTC. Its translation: CATSGRNRAGGSLNEQFF.

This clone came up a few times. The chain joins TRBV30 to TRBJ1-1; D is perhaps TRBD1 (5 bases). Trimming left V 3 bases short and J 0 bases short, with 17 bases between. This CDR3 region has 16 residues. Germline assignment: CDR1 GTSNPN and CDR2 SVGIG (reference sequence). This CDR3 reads CAWSAGTFPLNTEAFF. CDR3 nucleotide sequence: TGTGCCTGGAGCGCTGGGACTTTCCCTCTGAACACTGAAGCTTTCTTT.

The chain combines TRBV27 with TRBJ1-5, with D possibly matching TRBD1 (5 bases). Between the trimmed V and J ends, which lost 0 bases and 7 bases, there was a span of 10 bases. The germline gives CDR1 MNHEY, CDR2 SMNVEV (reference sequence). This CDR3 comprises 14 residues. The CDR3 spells CASSLSGAGQPQHF. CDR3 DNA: TGTGCCAGCAGTTTATCAGGGGCAGGGCAGCCCCAGCATTTT.

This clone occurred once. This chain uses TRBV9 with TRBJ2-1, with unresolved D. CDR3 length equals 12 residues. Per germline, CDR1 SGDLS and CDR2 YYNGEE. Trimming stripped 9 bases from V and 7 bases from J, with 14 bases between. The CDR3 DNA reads TGTGCCATCAGTGAGTCGAGAAATGAGCAGTTCTTC. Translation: CAISESRNEQFF.

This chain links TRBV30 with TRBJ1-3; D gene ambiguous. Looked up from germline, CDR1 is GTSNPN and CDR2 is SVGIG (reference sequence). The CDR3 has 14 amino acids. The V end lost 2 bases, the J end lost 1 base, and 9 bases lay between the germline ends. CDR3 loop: CAWSRVGSGNTIYF. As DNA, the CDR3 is TGTGCCTGGAGTAGGGTGGGATCTGGAAACACCATATATTTT.

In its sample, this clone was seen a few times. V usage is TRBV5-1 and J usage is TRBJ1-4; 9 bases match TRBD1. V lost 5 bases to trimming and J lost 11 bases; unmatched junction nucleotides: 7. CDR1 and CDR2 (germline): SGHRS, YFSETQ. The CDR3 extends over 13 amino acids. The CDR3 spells CASSSGTGTKLFF. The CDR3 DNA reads TGCGCCAGCAGTTCCGGGACAGGGACTAAACTGTTTTTT.